One T cell receptor (beta chain) is described in this entry. The entry originates in a study of patients and donors after allogeneic stem cell transplantation. Each CDR3 protein is one row after TCRdb ran MiXCR on the RT-PCR reads. Among around 150,000 distinct CDR3 sequences, about a third were seen once, and the ten largest hold 40% to 55%. The V gene's germline CDR1 is SGHTS and CDR2 YDEGEE. The CDR3 is made up of 13 amino acids. V was clipped by 6 bases and J by 6 bases, with 13 bases between them. Material: blood, either unsorted or a sorted T cell fraction (not recorded which). This TCR derives from a human donor who was either an allogeneic HSCT recipient or a stem cell or donor lymphocyte infusion donor (not recorded which). It is not recorded whose cells these are; they may come from a transplant donor. J is TRBJ2-1 and V is TRBV5-8; a weak D match, TRBD2 (5 bases). The CDR3 region has the DNA TGTGCCAGCACCAAGACTATACTCAATGAGCAGTTCTTC. This codes for CASTKTILNEQFF.